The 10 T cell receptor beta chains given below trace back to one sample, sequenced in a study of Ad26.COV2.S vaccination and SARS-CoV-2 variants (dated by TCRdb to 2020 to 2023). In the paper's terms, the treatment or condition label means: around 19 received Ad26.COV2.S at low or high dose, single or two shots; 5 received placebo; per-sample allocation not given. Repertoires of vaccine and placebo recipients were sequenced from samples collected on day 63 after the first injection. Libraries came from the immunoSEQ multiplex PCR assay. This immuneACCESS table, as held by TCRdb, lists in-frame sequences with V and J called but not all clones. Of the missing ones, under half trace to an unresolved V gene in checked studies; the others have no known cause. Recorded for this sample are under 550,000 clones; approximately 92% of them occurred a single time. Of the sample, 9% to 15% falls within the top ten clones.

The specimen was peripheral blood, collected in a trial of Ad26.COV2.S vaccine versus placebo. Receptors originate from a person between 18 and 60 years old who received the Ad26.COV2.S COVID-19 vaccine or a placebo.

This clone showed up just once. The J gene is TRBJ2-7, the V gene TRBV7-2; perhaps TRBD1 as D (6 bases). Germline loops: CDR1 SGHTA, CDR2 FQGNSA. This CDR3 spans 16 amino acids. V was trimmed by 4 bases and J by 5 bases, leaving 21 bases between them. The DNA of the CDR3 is TGTGCCAGCAGCTATGAAATGACAGGATTTGAGAACGAGCAGTACTTC. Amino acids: CASSYEMTGFENEQYF.

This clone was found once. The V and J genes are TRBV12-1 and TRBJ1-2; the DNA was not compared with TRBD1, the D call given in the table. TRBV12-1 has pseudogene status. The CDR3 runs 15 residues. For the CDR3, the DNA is TGTGCCAGCAGCGCGGGACAGGATTTTAACTATGGCTACACCTTC. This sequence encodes CASSAGQDFNYGYTF.

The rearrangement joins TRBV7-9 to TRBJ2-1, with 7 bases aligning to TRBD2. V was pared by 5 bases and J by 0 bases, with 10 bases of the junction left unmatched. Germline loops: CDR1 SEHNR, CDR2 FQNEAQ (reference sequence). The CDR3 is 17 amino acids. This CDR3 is CASSPREEGSSYNEQFF. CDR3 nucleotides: TGTGCCAGCAGCCCCCGGGAGGAGGGGAGCTCCTACAATGAGCAGTTCTTC. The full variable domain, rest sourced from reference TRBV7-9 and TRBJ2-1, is DTGVSQNPRHKITKRGQNVTFRCDPISEHNRLYWYRQTLGQGPEFLTYFQNEAQLEKSRLLSDRFSAERPKGSFSTLEIQRTEQGDSAMYLCASSPREEGSSYNEQFFGPGTRLTVL.

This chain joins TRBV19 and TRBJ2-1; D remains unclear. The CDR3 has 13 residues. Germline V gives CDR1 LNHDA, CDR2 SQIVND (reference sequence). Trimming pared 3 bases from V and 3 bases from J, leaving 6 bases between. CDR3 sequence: CASSMGGYNEQFF. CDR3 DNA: TGTGCCAGTAGTATGGGCGGCTACAATGAGCAGTTCTTC.

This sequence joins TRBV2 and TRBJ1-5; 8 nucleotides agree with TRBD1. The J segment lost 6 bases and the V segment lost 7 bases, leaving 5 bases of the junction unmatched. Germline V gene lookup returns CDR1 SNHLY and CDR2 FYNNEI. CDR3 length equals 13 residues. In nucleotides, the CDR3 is TGTGCCAGCAAAGACAGGGGAGTTCAGCCCCAGCATTTT. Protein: CASKDRGVQPQHF.

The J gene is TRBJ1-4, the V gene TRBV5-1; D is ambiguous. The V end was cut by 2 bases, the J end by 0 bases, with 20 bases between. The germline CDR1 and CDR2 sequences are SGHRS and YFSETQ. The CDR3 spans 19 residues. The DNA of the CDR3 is TGCGCCAGCAGCTTTAACAGCTTGGAATGGGGAGCAACTAATGAAAAACTGTTTTTT. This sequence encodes CASSFNSLEWGATNEKLFF.

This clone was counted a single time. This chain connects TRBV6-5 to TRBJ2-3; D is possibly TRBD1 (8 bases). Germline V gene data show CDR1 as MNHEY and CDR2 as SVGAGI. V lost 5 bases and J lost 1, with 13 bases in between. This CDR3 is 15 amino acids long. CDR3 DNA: TGTGCCAGCAGTACTACAGGGGGGGGCACAGATACGCAGTATTTT. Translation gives CASSTTGGGTDTQYF.

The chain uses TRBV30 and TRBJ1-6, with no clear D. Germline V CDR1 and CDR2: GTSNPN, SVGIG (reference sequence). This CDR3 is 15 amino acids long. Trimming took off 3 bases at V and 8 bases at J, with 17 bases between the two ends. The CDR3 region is CAWSDHPAAYSPLHF. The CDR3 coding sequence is TGTGCCTGGAGCGATCATCCGGCCGCTTATTCACCCCTCCACTTT.

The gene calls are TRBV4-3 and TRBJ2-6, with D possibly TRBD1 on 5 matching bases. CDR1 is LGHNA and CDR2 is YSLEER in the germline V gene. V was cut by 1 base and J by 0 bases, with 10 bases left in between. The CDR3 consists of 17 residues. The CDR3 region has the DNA TGCGCCAGCAGCCAAGTCACAGGCCCCTCTGGGGCCAACGTCCTGACTTTC. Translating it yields CASSQVTGPSGANVLTF.

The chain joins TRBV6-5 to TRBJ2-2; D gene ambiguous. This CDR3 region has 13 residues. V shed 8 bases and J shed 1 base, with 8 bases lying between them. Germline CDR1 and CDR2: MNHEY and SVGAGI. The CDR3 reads CASGAGNTGELFF. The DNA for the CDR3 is TGTGCCAGCGGAGCAGGGAACACCGGGGAGCTGTTTTTT.